This record concerns one T cell receptor beta chain sequence. Antigen: not known. The data were taken from a study of T cell responses to AZD1222 COVID-19 vaccine. This CDR3 has 18 residues. V was cut by 4 bases and J by 4 bases, with 25 bases left in between. Per germline, CDR1 KGHSH and CDR2 LQKENI. Clones were sequenced by immunoSEQ multiplex PCR, and TCRdb holds only the in-frame ones, with some missing. The table has over 150,000 clones, roughly 88% seen once; the top ten hold roughly 4.3%. Findings and caveats of the study: The study identified only five to seven AZD1222 recipients as seropositive at baseline. There were repertoire samples only from the period after the peak T cell response. Breadth and depth of Spike-specific TCRs rose after two AZD1222 doses.

The source of this sequence is an adult who received the AZD1222 COVID-19 vaccine. The sequencing here drew on peripheral blood, taken 28 days after the second AZD1222 dose. The gene calls are TRBV18 and TRBJ1-2; D unresolved. This CDR3 reads CASSQSRGFSTNTYGYTF. CDR3 coding DNA: TGTGCCAGCTCACAGTCCCGGGGATTTTCCACAAACACCTATGGCTACACCTTC. Based on the CDR3 plus reference TRBV18 and TRBJ1-2, the full variable domain is NAGVMQNPRHLVRRRGQEARLRCSPMKGHSHVYWYRQLPEEGLKFMVYLQKENIIDESGMPKERFSAEFPKEGPSILRIQQVVRGDSAAYFCASSQSRGFSTNTYGYTFGSGTRLTVV.